This entry features one TCR beta chain sequence. The CDR3 contains 16 residues. Germline V gives CDR1 MGHRA, CDR2 YSYEKL. V lost 0 bases to trimming and J lost 8 bases; unmatched junction nucleotides: 10. TCRdb's table, derived via immunoSEQ multiplex PCR, lists solely in-frame clones and lacks some. The profile shows 9,500 to 11,000 clones, about 85% of them singletons. The record originates from a study of blood T cell repertoires in COVID-19. Sequencing was carried out using peripheral blood. The receptor was derived from a young man with active or convalescent COVID-19. V usage is TRBV4-1 and J usage is TRBJ1-2; TRBD1 matches at 9 bases. The CDR3 spells CASSQEGRTGVDGYTF. The CDR3 DNA reads as TGCGCCAGCAGCCAAGAGGGGAGGACAGGGGTAGACGGCTACACCTTC.